This T cell receptor beta chain was found in a study of blood T cell repertoires in COVID-19. CDR1 is MNHEY, CDR2 SMNVEV, per germline (reference sequence). The CDR3 is 15 residues long. Trimming cost V 5 bases and J 11 bases; bases outside gene matches: 15. The assay was immunoSEQ multiplex PCR, and TCRdb's table has in-frame clones only and misses some. The data contain about 190,000 clones, 85% to 90% of them singletons. The TCR sequence derives from a woman between 18 and 29 years old who had recovered from COVID-19. What was sequenced was peripheral blood. The V gene is TRBV27, the J gene TRBJ2-1; 7 nucleotides line up with TRBD2. The CDR3 bases are TGTGCCAGCAGTCGCAGAGGGGAGGGGCCCCGTCAGCAGTTCTTC. Its translation: CASSRRGEGPRQQFF.